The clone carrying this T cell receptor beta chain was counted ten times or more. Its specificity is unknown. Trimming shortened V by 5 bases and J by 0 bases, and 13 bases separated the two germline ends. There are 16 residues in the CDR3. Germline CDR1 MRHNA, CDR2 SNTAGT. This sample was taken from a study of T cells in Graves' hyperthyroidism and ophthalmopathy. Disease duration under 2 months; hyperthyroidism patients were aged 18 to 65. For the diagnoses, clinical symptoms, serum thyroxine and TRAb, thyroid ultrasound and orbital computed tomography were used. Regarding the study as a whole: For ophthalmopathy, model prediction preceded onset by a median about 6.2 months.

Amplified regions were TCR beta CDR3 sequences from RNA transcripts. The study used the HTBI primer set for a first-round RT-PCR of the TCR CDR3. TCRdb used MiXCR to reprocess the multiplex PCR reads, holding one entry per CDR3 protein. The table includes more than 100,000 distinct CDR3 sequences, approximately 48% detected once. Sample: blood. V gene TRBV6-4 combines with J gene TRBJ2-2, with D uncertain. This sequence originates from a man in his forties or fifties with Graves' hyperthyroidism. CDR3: CASSSQALSNTGELFF. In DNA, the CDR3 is TGTGCCAGCAGTAGTCAGGCCCTCTCGAACACCGGGGAGCTGTTTTTT.